This T cell receptor beta chain was sequenced in a study of technical replicates of blood from four donors. Germline V lookup: CDR1 MNHNS, CDR2 SASEGT. The ends were cut back, 2 bases at V and 3 bases at J, with 9 bases in the middle. There are 14 residues in the CDR3. Sequenced by immunoSEQ multiplex PCR; TCRdb stores in-frame clones only, minus some. The repertoire has 85,000 to 100,000 clones, approximately 95% of them found once; the top ten carry 0.2% to 0.3%. The sequencing input was T cells isolated from PBMCs. The sequence came from a human donor in good health. This chain connects TRBV6-1 to TRBJ2-3, with D possibly being TRBD1 (5 bases). The CDR3 loop reads CASSEQRQTDTQYF. In DNA form, the CDR3 reads TGTGCCAGCAGTGAACAAAGACAGACAGATACGCAGTATTTT.